These 8 T cell receptor beta chains were sequenced from one sample in a study of long-term antiretroviral therapy in people with HIV. Assay version v3.0 of immunoSEQ was used, and it was run at survey level. Data came from immunoSEQ multiplex PCR; TCRdb stores just in-frame clones and leaves some out. Of more than 35,000 clones detected, 80% to 85% appear once; the ten largest clones hold over 5%. Sequences were derived from unsorted PBMCs, sampled 1.5 years after starting antiretroviral therapy. These TCRs come from a man aged 18 to 29 with HIV.

The V call is TRBV5-8, the J call TRBJ2-2; no clear D. V dropped 0 bases and J dropped 0 bases, with 6 bases sitting between them. CDR1 SGHTS and CDR2 YDEGEE come from the germline V gene. CDR3 length: 15 amino acids. CDR3 in DNA: TGTGCCAGCAGCTTGGAGGCAACGAACACCGGGGAGCTGTTTTTT. It codes for CASSLEATNTGELFF.

The chain couples TRBV7-2 to TRBJ2-7, with 10 positions matching TRBD1. V gave up 4 bases and J gave up 5 bases; unmatched junction bases: 5. The CDR3 totals 14 residues. The germline CDR1 and CDR2 sequences are SGHTA and FQGNSA. CDR3 loop: CASSSGTGEDEQYF. The CDR3 coding sequence is TGTGCCAGCAGCTCGGGGACAGGGGAGGACGAGCAGTACTTC. Using reference TRBV7-2 and TRBJ2-7 for the parts outside the CDR3, the full variable domain is GAGVSQSPSNKVTEKGKDVELRCDPISGHTALYWYRQSLGQGLEFLIYFQGNSAPDKSGLPSDRFSAERTGGSVSTLTIQRTQQEDSAVYLCASSSGTGEDEQYFGPGTRLTVT.

V is TRBV6-6 and J is TRBJ2-7; 10 bases match TRBD2. Germline assignment: CDR1 MNHNY and CDR2 SVGAGI (reference sequence). CDR3 length equals 16 residues. Unmatched junction bases numbered 8, after V lost 0 bases and J lost 6 bases. The CDR3 spells CASSYSRLAGDSEQYF. The CDR3 DNA reads as TGTGCCAGCAGTTACTCGAGGCTAGCGGGAGATAGCGAGCAGTACTTC.

The V call is TRBV25-1, the J call TRBJ1-2, with D possibly matching TRBD1 (6 bases). From germline, CDR1 is MGHDK and CDR2 SYGVNS. The CDR3 covers 14 residues. Trimming pared 0 bases from V and 2 bases from J, leaving 7 bases between. The CDR3 DNA reads TGTGCCAGCAGTGAATACACAGGGAACTATGGCTACACCTTC. Translation: CASSEYTGNYGYTF.

V is TRBV5-1 and J is TRBJ2-2; D may be TRBD2 (5 bases). Germline CDR1 and CDR2: SGHRS and YFSETQ. CDR3 length: 15 residues. Trimming cost V 5 bases and J 3 bases, with 14 bases left between them. DNA of the CDR3: TGCGCCAGCAGTTACGGGAACCGGGACACCGGGGAGCTGTTTTTT. It encodes CASSYGNRDTGELFF. Supplemented by reference TRBV5-1 and TRBJ2-2, the full variable domain reads KAGVTQTPRYLIKTRGQQVTLSCSPISGHRSVSWYQQTPGQGLQFLFEYFSETQRNKGNFPGRFSGRQFSNSRSEMNVSTLELGDSALYLCASSYGNRDTGELFFGEGSRLTVL.

The chain joins TRBV4-3 to TRBJ2-1; tentatively, D is TRBD2 (6 bases). Germline V gene lookup returns CDR1 LGHNA and CDR2 YSLEER. Between the trimmed V and J ends, which lost 1 base and 6 bases, there was a span of 16 bases. The CDR3 is made up of 16 amino acids. The CDR3 is CASSQVGIAVSNEQFF. The CDR3 DNA sequence: TGCGCCAGCAGCCAAGTCGGGATAGCGGTATCCAATGAGCAGTTCTTC.

This clone has more than one count but fewer than ten. The chain joins TRBV27 to TRBJ2-7, with unresolved D. This CDR3 contains 16 residues. Trimming pared 2 bases from V and 0 bases from J, leaving 14 bases between. Germline loops: CDR1 MNHEY, CDR2 SMNVEV (reference sequence). The chain's CDR3 is CASSLNGLESSYEQYF. The DNA for the CDR3 is TGTGCCAGCAGTTTAAACGGGCTAGAAAGCTCCTACGAGCAGTACTTC.

This chain links TRBV28 with TRBJ1-2; 9 nucleotides match TRBD1. The V gene's germline CDR1 is MDHEN and CDR2 SYDVKM. V shed 4 bases, J shed 5 bases, and the junction held 14 bases outside the gene matches. The CDR3 is made up of 17 amino acids. The CDR3 protein is CASSSLTPGQGRYGYTF. In DNA form, the CDR3 reads TGTGCCAGCAGTTCCCTTACACCGGGACAGGGAAGGTATGGCTACACCTTC.